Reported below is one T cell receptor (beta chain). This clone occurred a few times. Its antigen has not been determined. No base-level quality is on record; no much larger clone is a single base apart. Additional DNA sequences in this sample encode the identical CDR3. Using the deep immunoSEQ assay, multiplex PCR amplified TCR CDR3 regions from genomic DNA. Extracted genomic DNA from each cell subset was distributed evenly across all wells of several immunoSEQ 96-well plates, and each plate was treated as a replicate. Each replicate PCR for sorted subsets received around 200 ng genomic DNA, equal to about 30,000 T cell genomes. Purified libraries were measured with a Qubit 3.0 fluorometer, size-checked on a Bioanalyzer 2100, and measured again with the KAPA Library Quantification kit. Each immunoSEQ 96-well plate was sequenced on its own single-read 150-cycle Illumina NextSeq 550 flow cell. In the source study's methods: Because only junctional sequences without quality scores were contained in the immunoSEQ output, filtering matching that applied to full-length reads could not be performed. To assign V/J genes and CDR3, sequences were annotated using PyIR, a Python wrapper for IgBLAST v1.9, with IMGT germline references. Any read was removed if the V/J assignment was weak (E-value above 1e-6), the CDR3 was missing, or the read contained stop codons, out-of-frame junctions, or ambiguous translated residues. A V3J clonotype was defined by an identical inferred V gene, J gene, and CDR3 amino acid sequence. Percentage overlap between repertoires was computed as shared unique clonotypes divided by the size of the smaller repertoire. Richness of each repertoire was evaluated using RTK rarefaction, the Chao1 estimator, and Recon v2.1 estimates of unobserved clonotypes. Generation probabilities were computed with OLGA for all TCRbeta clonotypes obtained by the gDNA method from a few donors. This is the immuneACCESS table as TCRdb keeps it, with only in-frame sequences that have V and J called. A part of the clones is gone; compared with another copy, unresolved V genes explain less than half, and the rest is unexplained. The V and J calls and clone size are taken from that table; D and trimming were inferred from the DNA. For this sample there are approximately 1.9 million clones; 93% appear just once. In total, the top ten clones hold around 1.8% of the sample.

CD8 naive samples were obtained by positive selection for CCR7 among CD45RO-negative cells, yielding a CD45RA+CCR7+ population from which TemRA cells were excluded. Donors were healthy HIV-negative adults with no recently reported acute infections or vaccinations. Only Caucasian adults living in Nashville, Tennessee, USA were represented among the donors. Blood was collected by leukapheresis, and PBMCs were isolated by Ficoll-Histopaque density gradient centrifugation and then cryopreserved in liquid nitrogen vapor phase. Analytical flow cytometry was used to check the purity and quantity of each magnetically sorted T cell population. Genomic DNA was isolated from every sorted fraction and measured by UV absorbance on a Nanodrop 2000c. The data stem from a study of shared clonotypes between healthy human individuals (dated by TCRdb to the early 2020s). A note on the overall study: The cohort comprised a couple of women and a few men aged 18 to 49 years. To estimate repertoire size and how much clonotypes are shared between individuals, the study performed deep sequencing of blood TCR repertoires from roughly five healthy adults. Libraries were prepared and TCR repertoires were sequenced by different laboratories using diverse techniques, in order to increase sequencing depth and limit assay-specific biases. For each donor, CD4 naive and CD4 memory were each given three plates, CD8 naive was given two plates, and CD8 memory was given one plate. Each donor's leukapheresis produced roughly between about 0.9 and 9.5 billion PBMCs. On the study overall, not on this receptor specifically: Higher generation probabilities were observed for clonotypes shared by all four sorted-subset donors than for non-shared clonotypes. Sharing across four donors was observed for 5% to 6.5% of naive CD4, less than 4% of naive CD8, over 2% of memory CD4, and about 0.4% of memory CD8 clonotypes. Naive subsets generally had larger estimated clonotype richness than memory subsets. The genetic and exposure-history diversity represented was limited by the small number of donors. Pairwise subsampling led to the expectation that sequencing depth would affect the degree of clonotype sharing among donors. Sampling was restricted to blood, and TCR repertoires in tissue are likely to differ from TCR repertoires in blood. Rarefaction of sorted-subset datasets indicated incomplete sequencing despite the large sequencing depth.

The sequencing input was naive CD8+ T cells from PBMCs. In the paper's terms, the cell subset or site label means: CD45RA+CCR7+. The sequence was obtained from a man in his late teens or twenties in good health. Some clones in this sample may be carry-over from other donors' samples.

The CDR3 here reads CASSFGRVYEQYF. The DNA is as follows: TGTGCCAGCAGTTTTGGGAGGGTCTACGAGCAGTACTTC. The chain is made from TRBV27 and TRBJ2-7, and TRBD2 matches 7 of the central bases. The germline V gene (reference sequence) sets CDR1 to MNHEY and CDR2 to SMNVEV. The CDR3 holds 13 amino acids from the cysteine to the phenylalanine. Only the CDR3 DNA stays, 39 bases, in frame from base 1. V trim: 3 bases; J trim: 3 bases; unmatched bases: 2.